This T cell receptor beta chain appears in the sequencing data of a study of shared clonotypes between healthy human individuals. The study, taken as a whole, reports: Of the naive CD4 clonotypes, 4% to 5% were shared across a few donors.

Within Nashville, Tennessee resided all donors, each a Caucasian adult. As regards this clone: What it binds is unknown.

V lost 5 bases, J lost 1 base, and 8 bases stayed unmatched. The V gene's germline CDR1 is MDHEN and CDR2 SYDVKM. There are 16 residues in the CDR3. The method was immunoSEQ multiplex PCR; TCRdb's version includes in-frame clones alone and lacks a portion of them. Of 730,000 or so clones listed, 55% to 75% are singletons. The chain joins TRBV28 to TRBJ1-1; 9 nucleotides line up with TRBD1. The sequence derives from a woman in her 30s in good health. Sequenced: memory CD4+ T cells sorted from blood. Subset of the sample: CD45RA-negative fraction. CDR3 protein: CASSRPGTGRNTEAFF. The CDR3 region has the DNA TGTGCCAGCAGTCGTCCCGGGACAGGGAGGAACACTGAAGCTTTCTTT.